This passage covers 11 T cell receptor beta chains from one sample sequenced in a study of blood T cell repertoires in COVID-19. Profiled with immunoSEQ multiplex PCR; TCRdb holds only in-frame clones, not every one. The sample lists about 220,000 clones, around 82% occurring once. The sequenced material came from peripheral blood. These receptors originate from a woman aged 80 or older with acute or convalescent COVID-19.

The rearrangement joins TRBV9 to TRBJ2-3, with 7 nucleotides matching TRBD1. This CDR3 contains 16 residues. CDR1 is SGDLS, CDR2 YYNGEE, per germline. V was clipped by 4 bases and J by 5 bases; unmatched bases: 13. The CDR3 loop is CASSPRQGPGRDTQYF. The CDR3 DNA reads as TGTGCCAGCAGCCCACGACAGGGTCCGGGGCGAGATACGCAGTATTTT.

J is TRBJ1-4 and V is TRBV2; D is uncertain. Germline lookup yields CDR1 SNHLY and CDR2 FYNNEI. Trimming left V 6 bases short and J 0 bases short, with 14 bases between. The CDR3 is 16 residues long. The CDR3 DNA sequence: TGTGCCAGCAGCGACGGATACGGGGCAACTAATGAAAAACTGTTTTTT. Translating gives CASSDGYGATNEKLFF.

The rearrangement joins TRBV4-2 to TRBJ1-4, with D possibly TRBD1 on 6 matching bases. The germline CDR1 and CDR2 sequences are LGHNA and YNFKEQ. Trimming cost V 4 bases and J 5 bases, with 17 bases left between them. The length of the CDR3 is 16 residues. The CDR3 is CASSRGGEVKNEKLFF. The CDR3 region has the DNA TGTGCCAGCAGCCGGGGGGGCGAGGTGAAAAATGAAAAACTGTTTTTT.

The chain employs TRBV6-5 and TRBJ1-2; 9 nucleotides align to TRBD1. The CDR3 has 16 residues. The V segment lost 4 bases and the J segment 4 bases; nucleotides outside the gene matches: 10. Germline V gives CDR1 MNHEY, CDR2 SVGAGI. The CDR3 region has the DNA TGTGCCAGCAGTTCCCTAGGACAGGGGATCTCCTATGGCTACACCTTC. This codes for CASSSLGQGISYGYTF.

This chain links TRBV24-1 with TRBJ2-1, with 15 bases lining up with TRBD2. CDR1 KGHDR and CDR2 SFDVKD come from the germline V gene. V was pared by 4 bases and J by 4 bases, with 10 bases of the junction left unmatched. CDR3 length: 19 residues. CDR3 region: CATSDHGTSGGQSYNEQFF. In DNA, the CDR3 is TGTGCCACCAGTGACCACGGGACTAGCGGGGGGCAGTCGTACAATGAGCAGTTCTTC.

The rearrangement links TRBV7-2 to TRBJ1-6, with 7 bases matching TRBD1. The CDR3 spans 15 residues. The trim removed 1 base at V and 5 bases at J, leaving 2 bases unmatched. Per the germline V gene, CDR1 is SGHTA and CDR2 is FQGNSA. The CDR3 loop reads CASSLVGTDNSPLHF. CDR3 coding DNA: TGTGCCAGCAGCTTAGTTGGGACAGATAATTCACCCCTCCACTTT.

This sequence joins TRBV24-1 and TRBJ2-5, with 14 bases aligning to TRBD2. Germline trimming cut 7 bases from V and 1 base from J; bases unmatched to any gene: 1. Germline loops: CDR1 KGHDR, CDR2 SFDVKD. The CDR3 length is 15 residues. The CDR3 protein is CATRGTSGGQETQYF. In nucleotides, the CDR3 is TGTGCCACCAGAGGGACTAGCGGGGGCCAAGAGACCCAGTACTTC.

This sequence joins TRBV7-9 and TRBJ1-4, with D perhaps matching TRBD1 (6 bases). The CDR3 runs to 17 residues. Germline CDR1 is SEHNR and CDR2 is FQNEAQ (reference sequence). Trimming removed 1 base from V and 0 bases from J, with 12 bases in between. CDR3 nucleotide sequence: TGTGCCAGCAGCTTAGGGGTTGGGGGCTCAACTAATGAAAAACTGTTTTTT. The encoded protein is CASSLGVGGSTNEKLFF.

The rearrangement links TRBV27 to TRBJ2-7, with D unresolved. CDR1 is MNHEY, CDR2 SMNVEV, per germline (reference sequence). Trimming left V 0 bases short and J 0 bases short, with 9 bases between. The CDR3 extends over 15 amino acids. The CDR3 region is CASSLSAGPSYEQYF. For the CDR3, the DNA is TGTGCCAGCAGTTTATCGGCAGGCCCCTCCTACGAGCAGTACTTC.

This clone has more than one count but fewer than ten. The chain couples TRBV10-3 to TRBJ1-2; possibly TRBD1 for D (6 bases). V was trimmed by 9 bases and J by 5 bases, leaving 19 bases between them. CDR3 length: 14 amino acids. Germline V CDR1 and CDR2: ENHRY, SYGVKD. CDR3 amino acids: CAIAYRDDTYGYTF. The CDR3 DNA sequence: TGTGCCATTGCTTACAGGGACGATACATATGGCTACACCTTC.

The V and J genes are TRBV18 and TRBJ2-2, with 8 bases aligning to TRBD2. This CDR3 spans 16 amino acids. From germline, CDR1 is KGHSH and CDR2 LQKENI. J lost 0 bases, V lost 3 bases, and 3 bases had no gene match. CDR3 sequence reads: CASSPSGGANTGELFF. CDR3 bases: TGTGCCAGCTCACCTTCCGGGGGGGCGAACACCGGGGAGCTGTTTTTT.